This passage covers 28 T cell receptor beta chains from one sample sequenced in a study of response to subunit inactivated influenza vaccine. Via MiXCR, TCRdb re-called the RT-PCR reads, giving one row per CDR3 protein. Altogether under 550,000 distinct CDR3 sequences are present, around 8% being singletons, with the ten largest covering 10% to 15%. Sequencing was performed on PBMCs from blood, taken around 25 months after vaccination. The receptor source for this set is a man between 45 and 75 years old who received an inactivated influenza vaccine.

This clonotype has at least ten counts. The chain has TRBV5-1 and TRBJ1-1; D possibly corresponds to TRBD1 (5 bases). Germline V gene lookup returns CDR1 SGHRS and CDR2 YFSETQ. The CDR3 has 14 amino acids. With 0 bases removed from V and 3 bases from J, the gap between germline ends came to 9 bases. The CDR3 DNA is TGCGCCAGCAGCTTGGAACCGGGGCACACTGAAGCTTTCTTT. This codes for CASSLEPGHTEAFF.

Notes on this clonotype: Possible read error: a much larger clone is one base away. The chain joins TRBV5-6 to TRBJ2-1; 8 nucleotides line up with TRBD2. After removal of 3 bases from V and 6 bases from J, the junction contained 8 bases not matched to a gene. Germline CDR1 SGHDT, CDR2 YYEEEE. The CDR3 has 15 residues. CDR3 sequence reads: CASSSGPGTSNEQFF. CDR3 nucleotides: TGTGCCAGCAGCTCAGGACCTGGGACTAGCAATGAGCAGTTCTTC. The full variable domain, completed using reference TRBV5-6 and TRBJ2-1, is DAGVTQSPTHLIKTRGQQVTLRCSPKSGHDTVSWYQQALGQGPQFIFQYYEEEERQRGNFPDRFSGHQFPNYSSELNVNALLLGDSALYLCASSSGPGTSNEQFFGPGTRLTVL.

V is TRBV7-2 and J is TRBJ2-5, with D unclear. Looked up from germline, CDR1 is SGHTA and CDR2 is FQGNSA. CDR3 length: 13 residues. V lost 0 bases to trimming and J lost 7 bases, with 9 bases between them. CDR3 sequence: CASSLAQQRTQYF. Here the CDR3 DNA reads TGTGCCAGCAGCTTAGCTCAACAGCGGACCCAGTACTTC.

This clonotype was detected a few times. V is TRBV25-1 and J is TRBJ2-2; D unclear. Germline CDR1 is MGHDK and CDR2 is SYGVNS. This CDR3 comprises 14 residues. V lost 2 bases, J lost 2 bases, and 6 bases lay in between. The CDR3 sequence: CASSERSNTGELFF. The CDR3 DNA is TGTGCCAGCAGTGAACGAAGCAACACCGGGGAGCTGTTTTTT.

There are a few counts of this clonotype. The CDR3: CASRRDSHYEQYF. The DNA for the CDR3 is TGTGCCAGCAGACGGGACAGCCACTACGAGCAGTACTTC. The chain couples TRBV3-1 to TRBJ2-7; 7 bases fit TRBD1. Germline lookup yields CDR1 LGHDT and CDR2 YNNKEL (reference sequence). J gave up 3 bases and V 6 bases, and 5 bases lay outside the gene matches. This CDR3 is 13 amino acids long.

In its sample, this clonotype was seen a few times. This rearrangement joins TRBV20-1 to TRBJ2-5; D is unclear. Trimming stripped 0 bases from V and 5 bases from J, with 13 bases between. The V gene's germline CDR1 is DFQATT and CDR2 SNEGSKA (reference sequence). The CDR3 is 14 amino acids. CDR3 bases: TGCAGTGCTAGAGATTATACCTTGTTGGAGACCCAGTACTTC. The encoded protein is CSARDYTLLETQYF.

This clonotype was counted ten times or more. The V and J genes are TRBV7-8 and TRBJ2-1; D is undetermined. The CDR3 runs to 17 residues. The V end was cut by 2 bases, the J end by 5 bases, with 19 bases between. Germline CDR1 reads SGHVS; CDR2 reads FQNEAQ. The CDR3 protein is CASSLTYSIALDNEQFF. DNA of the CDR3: TGTGCCAGCAGCTTAACTTACTCGATCGCCCTGGACAATGAGCAGTTCTTC.

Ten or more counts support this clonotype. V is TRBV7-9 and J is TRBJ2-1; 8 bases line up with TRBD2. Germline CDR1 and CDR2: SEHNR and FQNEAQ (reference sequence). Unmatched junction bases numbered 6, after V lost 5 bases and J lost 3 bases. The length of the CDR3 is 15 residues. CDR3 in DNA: TGTGCCAGCAGCGTGACGACTAGCGTCTACAATGAGCAGTTCTTC. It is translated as CASSVTTSVYNEQFF.

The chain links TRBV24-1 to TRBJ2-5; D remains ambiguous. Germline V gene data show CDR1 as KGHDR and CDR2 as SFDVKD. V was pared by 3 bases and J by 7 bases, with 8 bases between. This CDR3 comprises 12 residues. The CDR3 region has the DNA TGTGCCACCAGTGATGGAAGGGCGACCCAGTACTTC. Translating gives CATSDGRATQYF.

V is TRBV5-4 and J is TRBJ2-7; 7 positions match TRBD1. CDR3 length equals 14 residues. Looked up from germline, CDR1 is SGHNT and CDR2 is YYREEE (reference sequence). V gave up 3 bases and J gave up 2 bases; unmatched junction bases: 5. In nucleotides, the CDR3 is TGTGCCAGCAGCTCAGACAGGGTAACCTACGAGCAGTACTTC. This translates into CASSSDRVTYEQYF.

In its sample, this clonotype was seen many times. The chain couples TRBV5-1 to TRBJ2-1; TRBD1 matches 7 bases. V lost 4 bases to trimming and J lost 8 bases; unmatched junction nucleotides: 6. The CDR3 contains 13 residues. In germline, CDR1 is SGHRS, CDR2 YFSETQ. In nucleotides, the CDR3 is TGCGCCAGCAGCCCCAGGGGGTACCATGAGCAGTTCTTC. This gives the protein CASSPRGYHEQFF. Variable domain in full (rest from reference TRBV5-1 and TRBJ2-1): KAGVTQTPRYLIKTRGQQVTLSCSPISGHRSVSWYQQTPGQGLQFLFEYFSETQRNKGNFPGRFSGRQFSNSRSEMNVSTLELGDSALYLCASSPRGYHEQFFGPGTRLTVL.

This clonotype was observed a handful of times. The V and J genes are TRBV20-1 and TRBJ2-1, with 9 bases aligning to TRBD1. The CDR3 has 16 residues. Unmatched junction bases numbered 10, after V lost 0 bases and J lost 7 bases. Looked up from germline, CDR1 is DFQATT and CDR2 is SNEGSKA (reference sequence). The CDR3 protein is CSARDVPGQGNNEQFF. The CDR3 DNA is TGCAGTGCTAGAGATGTACCGGGACAGGGAAATAATGAGCAGTTCTTC.

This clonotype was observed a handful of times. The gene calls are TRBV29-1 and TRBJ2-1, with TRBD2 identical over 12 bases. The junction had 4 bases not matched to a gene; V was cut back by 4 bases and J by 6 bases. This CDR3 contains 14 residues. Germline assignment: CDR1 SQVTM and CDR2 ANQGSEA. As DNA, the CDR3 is TGCAGCGTTGGTCTAGCGGGAGGGGGCAATGAGCAGTTCTTC. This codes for CSVGLAGGGNEQFF.

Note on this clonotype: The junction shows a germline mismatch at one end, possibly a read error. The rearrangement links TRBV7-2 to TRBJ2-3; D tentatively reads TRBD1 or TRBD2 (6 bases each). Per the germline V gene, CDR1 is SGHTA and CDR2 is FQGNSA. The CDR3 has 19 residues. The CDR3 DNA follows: TGTGCCAGCAGCCTAGCGTGGGAACAGGGAGAGTTAGGCACAGATACGCAGTATTTT. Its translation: CASSLAWEQGELGTDTQYF.

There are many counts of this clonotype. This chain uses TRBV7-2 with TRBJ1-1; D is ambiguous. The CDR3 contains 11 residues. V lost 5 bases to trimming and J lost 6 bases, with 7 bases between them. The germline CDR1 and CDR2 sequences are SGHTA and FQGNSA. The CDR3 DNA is TGTGCCAGCAGCCGGACGGCTGAAGCTTTCTTT. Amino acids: CASSRTAEAFF.

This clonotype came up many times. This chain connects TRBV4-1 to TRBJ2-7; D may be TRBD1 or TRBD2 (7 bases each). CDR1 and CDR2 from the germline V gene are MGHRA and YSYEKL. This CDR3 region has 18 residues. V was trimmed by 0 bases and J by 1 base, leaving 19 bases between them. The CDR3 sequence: CASSQDLGRVGQSYEQYF. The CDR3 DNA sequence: TGCGCCAGCAGCCAAGACTTAGGGAGGGTGGGACAGTCCTACGAGCAGTACTTC.

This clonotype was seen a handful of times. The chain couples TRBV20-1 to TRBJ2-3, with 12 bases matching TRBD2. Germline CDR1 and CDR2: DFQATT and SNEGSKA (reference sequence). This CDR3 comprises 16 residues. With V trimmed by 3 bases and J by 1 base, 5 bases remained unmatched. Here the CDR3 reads CSARRLAGVGTDTQYF. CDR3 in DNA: TGCAGTGCTAGGAGACTAGCGGGAGTAGGCACAGATACGCAGTATTTT.

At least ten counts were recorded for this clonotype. DNA for the CDR3: TGTGCCAGCAGTCCTCCGGGACAGGATAGCAATCAGCCCCAGCATTTT. Translating gives CASSPPGQDSNQPQHF. The chain is built from TRBV12-3 or TRBV12-4 and TRBJ1-5, with 8 bases matching TRBD1. This CDR3 has 16 residues. V shed 5 bases and J 0 bases; nucleotides not matched to a gene: 6.

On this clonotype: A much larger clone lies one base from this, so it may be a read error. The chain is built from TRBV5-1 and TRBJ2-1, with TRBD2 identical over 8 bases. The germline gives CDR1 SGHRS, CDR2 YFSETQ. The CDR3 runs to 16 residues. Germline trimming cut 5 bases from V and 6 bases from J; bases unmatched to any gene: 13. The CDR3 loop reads CASSPTGTSTFNEQFF. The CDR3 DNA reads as TGCGCCAGCAGTCCCACCGGGACTAGTACCTTCAATGAGCAGTTCTTC.

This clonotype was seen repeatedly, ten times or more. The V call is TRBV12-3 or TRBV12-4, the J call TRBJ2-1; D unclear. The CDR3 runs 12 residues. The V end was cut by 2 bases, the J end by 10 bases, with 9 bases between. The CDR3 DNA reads TGTGCCAGCAGTTTAAATCCTGTGGAGCAGTTCTTC. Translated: CASSLNPVEQFF.

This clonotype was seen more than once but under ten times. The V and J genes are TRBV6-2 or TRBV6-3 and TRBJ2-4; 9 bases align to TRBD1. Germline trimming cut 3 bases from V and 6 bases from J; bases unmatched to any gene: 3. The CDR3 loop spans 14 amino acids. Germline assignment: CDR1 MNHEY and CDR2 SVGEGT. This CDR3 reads CASSYPGQGNIQYF. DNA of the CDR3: TGTGCCAGCAGTTATCCGGGACAGGGAAACATTCAGTACTTC.

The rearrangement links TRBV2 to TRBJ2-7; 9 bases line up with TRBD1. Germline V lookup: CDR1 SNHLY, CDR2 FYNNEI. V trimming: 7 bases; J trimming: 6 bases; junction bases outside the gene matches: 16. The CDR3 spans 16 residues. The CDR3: CASTSFHGTGSSEQYF. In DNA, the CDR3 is TGTGCCAGCACTAGCTTCCACGGGACAGGGTCTAGCGAGCAGTACTTC.

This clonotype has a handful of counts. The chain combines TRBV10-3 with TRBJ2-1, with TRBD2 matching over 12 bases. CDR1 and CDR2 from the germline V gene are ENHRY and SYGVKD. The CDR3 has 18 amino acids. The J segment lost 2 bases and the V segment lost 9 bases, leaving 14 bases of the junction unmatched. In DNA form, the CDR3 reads TGTGCCATGGCGGCTGGTCTAGCGGGGGGGATTGCCTACAATGAGCAGTTCTTC. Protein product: CAMAAGLAGGIAYNEQFF.

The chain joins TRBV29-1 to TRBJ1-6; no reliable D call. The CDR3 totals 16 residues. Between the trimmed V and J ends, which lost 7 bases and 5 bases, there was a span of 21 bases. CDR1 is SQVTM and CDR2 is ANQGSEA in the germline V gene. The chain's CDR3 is CSATRPAGADNSPLHF. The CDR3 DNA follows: TGCAGCGCCACCCGTCCCGCCGGCGCGGATAATTCACCCCTCCACTTT.

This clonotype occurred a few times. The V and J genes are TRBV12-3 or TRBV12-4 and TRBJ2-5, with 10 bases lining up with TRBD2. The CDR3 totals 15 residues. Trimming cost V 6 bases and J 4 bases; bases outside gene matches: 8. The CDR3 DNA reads TGTGCCAGCAGCCCACCGGGACTAGCGAGAGAGACCCAGTACTTC. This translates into CASSPPGLARETQYF.

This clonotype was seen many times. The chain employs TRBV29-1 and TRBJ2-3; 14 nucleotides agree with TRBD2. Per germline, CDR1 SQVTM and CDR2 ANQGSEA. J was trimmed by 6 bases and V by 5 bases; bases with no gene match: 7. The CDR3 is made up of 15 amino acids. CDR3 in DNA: TGCAGCGTTCGTTCCGGGACTAGCGGGGGCGATACGCAGTATTTT. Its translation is CSVRSGTSGGDTQYF.

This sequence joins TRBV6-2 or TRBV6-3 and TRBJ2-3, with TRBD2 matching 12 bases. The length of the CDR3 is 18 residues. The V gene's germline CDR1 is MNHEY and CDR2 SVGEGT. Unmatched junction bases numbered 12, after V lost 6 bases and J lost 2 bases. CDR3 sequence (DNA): TGTGCCAGCAGCCTTCTAGCGGGAGGGATTACGGTCACAGATACGCAGTATTTT. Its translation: CASSLLAGGITVTDTQYF.

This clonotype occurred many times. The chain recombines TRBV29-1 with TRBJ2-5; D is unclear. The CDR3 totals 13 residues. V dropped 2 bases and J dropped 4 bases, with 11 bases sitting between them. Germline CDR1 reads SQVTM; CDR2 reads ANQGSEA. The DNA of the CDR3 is TGCAGCGTTGAACCGGGTTGGGGAGAGACCCAGTACTTC. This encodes CSVEPGWGETQYF.